This TCR beta chain derives from a study of regulatory T cells in long-lasting Graves disease. The V gene's germline CDR1 is SGHRS and CDR2 YFSETQ. Trimming took 1 base from V and 6 from J; bases not matched to a gene: 14. The length of the CDR3 is 18 residues. This clonotype was counted many times. Libraries of TCR beta came from iRepertoire HTBI primers plus Arm-PCR of CDR3 regions. TCRdb recomputed calls from the multiplex PCR reads with MiXCR, one row per CDR3 protein. This table holds 360,000 or so distinct CDR3 sequences, under 20% found once. Documented time point: newly diagnosed GD, antithyroid drugs for less than 3 months. PBMC RNA served as the TCR library source. These data also featured in a second study, about T cells in Graves' hyperthyroidism and ophthalmopathy. According to that study: Exclusions: uncontrolled infection, other autoimmune disease, pregnancy, lactation. First-round RT-PCR targeting the TCR CDR3 was performed with the HTBI primer set.

The receptor's source is a young woman with Graves disease. This sample comprised peripheral blood mononuclear cells (PBMCs), obtained at new diagnosis, from a patient treated with antithyroid drugs. The V call is TRBV5-1, the J call TRBJ2-3; TRBD2 agrees at 10 bases. The CDR3 loop reads CASSLFSSGGASTDTQYF. The CDR3 region has the DNA TGCGCCAGCAGCTTGTTTTCAAGCGGGGGGGCCTCTACGGATACGCAGTATTTT.